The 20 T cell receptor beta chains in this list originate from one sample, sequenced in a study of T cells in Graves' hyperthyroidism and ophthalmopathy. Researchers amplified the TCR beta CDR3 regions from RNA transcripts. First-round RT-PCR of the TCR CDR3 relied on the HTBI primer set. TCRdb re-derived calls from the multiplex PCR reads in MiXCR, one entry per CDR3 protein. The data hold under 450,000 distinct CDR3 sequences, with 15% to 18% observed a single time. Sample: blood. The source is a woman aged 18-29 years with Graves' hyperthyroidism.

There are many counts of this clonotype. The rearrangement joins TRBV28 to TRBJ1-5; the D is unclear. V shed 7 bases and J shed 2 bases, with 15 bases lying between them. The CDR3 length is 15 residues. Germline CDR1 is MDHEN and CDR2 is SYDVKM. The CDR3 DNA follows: TGTGCCAGCACCGAGGGAGGGAAGGGCAATCAGCCCCAGCATTTT. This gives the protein CASTEGGKGNQPQHF. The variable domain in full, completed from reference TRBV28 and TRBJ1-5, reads DVKVTQSSRYLVKRTGEKVFLECVQDMDHENMFWYRQDPGLGLRLIYFSYDVKMKEKGDIPEGYSVSREKKERFSLILESASTNQTSMYLCASTEGGKGNQPQHFGDGTRLSIL.

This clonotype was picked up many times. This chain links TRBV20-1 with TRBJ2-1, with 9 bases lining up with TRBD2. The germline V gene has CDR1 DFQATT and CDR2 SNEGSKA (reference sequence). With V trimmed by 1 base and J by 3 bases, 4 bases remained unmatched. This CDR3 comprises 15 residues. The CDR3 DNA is TGCAGTGCTAGAGTTCCGACTAGCGGCTACAATGAGCAGTTCTTC. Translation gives CSARVPTSGYNEQFF.

DNA of the CDR3: TGTGCCAGCAGTATAGGCGGGACTGGAAACACCATATATTTT. It encodes CASSIGGTGNTIYF. V and J are TRBV6-1 and TRBJ1-3; no firm D call. Germline lookup yields CDR1 MNHNS and CDR2 SASEGT. The length of the CDR3 is 14 residues. V lost 5 bases to trimming and J lost 2 bases, with 10 bases between them.

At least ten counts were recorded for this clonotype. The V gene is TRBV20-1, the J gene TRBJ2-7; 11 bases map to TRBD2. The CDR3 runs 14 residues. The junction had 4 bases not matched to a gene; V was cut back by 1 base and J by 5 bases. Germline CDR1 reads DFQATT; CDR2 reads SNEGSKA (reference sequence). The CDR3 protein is CSARGTSGSNEQYF. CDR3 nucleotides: TGCAGTGCTAGAGGGACTAGCGGGTCTAACGAGCAGTACTTC.

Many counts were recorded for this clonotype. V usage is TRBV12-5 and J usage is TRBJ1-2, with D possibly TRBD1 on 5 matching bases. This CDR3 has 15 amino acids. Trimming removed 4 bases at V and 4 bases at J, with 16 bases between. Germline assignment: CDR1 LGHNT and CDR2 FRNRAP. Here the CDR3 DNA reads TGTGCTAGTGGTTCCTGGCAGGGATCAGGCTATGGCTACACCTTC. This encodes CASGSWQGSGYGYTF.

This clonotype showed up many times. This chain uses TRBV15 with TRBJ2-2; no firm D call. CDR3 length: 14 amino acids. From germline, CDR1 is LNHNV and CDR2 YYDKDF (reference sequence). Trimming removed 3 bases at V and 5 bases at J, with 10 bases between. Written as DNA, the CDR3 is TGTGCCACCAGCAGTGATGGGATAACCGGGGAGCTGTTTTTT. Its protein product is CATSSDGITGELFF.

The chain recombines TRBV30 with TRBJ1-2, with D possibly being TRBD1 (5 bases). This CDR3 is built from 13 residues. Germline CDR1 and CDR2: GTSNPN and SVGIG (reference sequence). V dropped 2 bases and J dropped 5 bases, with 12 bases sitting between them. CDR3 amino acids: CAWSFGASYGYTF. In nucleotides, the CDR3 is TGTGCCTGGAGTTTTGGGGCGTCGTATGGCTACACCTTC.

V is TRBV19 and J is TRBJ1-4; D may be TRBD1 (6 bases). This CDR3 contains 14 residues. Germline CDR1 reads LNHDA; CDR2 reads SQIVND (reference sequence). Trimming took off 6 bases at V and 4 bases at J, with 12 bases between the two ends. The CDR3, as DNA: TGTGCCAGTAGAGGGGGAGCCGATAATGAAAAACTGTTTTTT. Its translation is CASRGGADNEKLFF.

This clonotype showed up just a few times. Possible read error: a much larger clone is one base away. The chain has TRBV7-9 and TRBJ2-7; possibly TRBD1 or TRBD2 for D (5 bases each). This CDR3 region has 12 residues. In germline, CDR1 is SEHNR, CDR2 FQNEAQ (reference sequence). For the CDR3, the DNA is TGTACCAGCAGCTTCGAGGGGCGCGAGCAGTACTTC. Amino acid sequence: CTSSFEGREQYF.

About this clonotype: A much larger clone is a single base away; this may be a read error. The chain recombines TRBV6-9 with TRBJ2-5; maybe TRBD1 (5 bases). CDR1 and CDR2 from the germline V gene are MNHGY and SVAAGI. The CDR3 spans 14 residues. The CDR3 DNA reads TGTGCCGGCAGTGTCGGACACGGGCAAGAGACCCAGTACTTC. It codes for CAGSVGHGQETQYF.

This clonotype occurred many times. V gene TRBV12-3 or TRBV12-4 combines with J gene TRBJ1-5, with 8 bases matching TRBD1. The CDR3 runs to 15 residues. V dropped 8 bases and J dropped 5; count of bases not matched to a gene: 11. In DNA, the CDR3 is TGTGCCAGCGGCCGCTCCGGGACAGGAGATCAGCCCCAGCATTTT. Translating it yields CASGRSGTGDQPQHF.

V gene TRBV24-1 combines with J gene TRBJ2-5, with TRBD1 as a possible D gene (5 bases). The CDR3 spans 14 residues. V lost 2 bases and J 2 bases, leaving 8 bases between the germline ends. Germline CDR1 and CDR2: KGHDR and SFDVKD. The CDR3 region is CATSDWTTQETQYF. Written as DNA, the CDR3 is TGTGCCACCAGTGATTGGACAACGCAAGAGACCCAGTACTTC.

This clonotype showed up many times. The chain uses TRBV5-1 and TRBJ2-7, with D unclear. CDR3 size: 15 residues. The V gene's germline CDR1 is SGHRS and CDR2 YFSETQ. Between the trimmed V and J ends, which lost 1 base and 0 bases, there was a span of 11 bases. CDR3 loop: CASSLNPGSSYEQYF. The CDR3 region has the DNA TGCGCCAGCAGCTTGAATCCGGGCAGCTCCTACGAGCAGTACTTC. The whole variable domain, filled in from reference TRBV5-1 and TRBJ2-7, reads KAGVTQTPRYLIKTRGQQVTLSCSPISGHRSVSWYQQTPGQGLQFLFEYFSETQRNKGNFPGRFSGRQFSNSRSEMNVSTLELGDSALYLCASSLNPGSSYEQYFGPGTRLTVT.

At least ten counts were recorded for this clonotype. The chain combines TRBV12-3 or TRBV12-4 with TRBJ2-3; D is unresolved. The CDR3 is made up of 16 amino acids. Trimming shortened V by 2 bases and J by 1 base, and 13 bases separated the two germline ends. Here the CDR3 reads CASSLRVLGGTDTQYF. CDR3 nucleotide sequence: TGTGCCAGCAGTTTACGGGTCCTGGGTGGCACAGATACGCAGTATTTT.

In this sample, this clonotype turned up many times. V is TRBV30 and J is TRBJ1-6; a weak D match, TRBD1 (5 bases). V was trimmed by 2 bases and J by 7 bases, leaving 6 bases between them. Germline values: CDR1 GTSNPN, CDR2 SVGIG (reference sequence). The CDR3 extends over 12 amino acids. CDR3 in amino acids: CAWSRGNSPLHF. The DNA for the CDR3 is TGTGCCTGGAGTCGGGGGAATTCACCCCTCCACTTT.

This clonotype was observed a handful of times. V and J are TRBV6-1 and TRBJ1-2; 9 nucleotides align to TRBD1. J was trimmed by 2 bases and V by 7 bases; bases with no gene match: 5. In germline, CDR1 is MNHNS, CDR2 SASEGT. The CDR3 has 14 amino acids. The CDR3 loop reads CASKGTGGNYGYTF. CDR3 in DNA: TGTGCCAGCAAAGGAACAGGGGGCAACTATGGCTACACCTTC.

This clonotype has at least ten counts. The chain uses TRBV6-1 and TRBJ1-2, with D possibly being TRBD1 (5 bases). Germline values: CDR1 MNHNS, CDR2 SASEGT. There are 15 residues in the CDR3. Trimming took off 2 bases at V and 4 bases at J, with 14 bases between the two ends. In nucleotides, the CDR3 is TGTGCCAGCAGTGAATCCATTGCAGGGATCTATGGCTACACCTTC. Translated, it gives CASSESIAGIYGYTF.

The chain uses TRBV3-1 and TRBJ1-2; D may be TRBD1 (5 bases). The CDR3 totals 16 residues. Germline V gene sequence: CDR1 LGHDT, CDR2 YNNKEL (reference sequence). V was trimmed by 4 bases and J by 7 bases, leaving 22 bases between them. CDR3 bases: TGTGCCAGCAGCCCTCGGGACCGAGGACTATATGGTGGCTACACCTTC. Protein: CASSPRDRGLYGGYTF. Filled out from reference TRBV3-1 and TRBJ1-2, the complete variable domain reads DTAVSQTPKYLVTQMGNDKSIKCEQNLGHDTMYWYKQDSKKFLKIMFSYNNKELIINETVPNRFSPKSPDKAHLNLHINSLELGDSAVYFCASSPRDRGLYGGYTFGSGTRLTVV.

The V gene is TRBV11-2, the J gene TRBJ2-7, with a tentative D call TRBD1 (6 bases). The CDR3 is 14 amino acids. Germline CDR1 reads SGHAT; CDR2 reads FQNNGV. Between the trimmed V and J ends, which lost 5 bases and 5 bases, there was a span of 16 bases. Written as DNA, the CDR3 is TGTGCCAGCAGCCCCGGGGACATGTCCCACGAGCAGTACTTC. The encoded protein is CASSPGDMSHEQYF.

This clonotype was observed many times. CDR3: CASSQSRGGLEAFF. CDR3 nucleotides: TGTGCCAGCAGTCAATCTCGGGGGGGCCTTGAAGCTTTCTTT. The gene calls are TRBV11-3 and TRBJ1-1; D perhaps matches TRBD1 (6 bases). V lost 6 bases to trimming and J lost 7 bases, with 18 bases between them. Germline CDR1 reads SGHNT; CDR2 reads YENEEA. The CDR3 is 14 residues long.